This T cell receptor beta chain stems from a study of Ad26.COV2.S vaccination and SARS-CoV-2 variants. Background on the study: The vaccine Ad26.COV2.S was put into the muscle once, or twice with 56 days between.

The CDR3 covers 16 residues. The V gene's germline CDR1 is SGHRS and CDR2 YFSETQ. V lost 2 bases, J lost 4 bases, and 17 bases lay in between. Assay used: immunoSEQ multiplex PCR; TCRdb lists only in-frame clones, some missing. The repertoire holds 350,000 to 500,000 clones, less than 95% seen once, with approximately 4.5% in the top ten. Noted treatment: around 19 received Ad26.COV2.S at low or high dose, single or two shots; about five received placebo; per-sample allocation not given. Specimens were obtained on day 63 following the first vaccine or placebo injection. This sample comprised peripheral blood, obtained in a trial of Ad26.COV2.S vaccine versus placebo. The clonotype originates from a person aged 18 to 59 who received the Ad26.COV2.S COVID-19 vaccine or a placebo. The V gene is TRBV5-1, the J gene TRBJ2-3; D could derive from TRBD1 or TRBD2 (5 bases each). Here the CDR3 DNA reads TGCGCCAGCAGCTTAACAGTCATCGGGGCGTCAGATACGCAGTATTTT. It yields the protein CASSLTVIGASDTQYF.